This T cell receptor beta chain emerged from a study of resident and recirculating memory T cells in vitiligo. V was pared by 0 bases and J by 5 bases, with 9 bases between. The CDR3 spans 14 residues. The germline V gene encodes CDR1 SGDLS and CDR2 YYNGEE. Sequencing used immunoSEQ multiplex PCR; TCRdb keeps in-frame clones, though not all of them. The profile shows 60,000 to 80,000 clones, approximately 89% of them singletons. The TCR comes from a male donor with vitiligo. The sample taken for sequencing was blood. The chain couples TRBV9 to TRBJ2-1; a weak D match, TRBD2 (5 bases). The DNA of the CDR3 is TGTGCCAGCAGCGTAGGGGGAGAGGACAATGAGCAGTTCTTC. Protein product: CASSVGGEDNEQFF.